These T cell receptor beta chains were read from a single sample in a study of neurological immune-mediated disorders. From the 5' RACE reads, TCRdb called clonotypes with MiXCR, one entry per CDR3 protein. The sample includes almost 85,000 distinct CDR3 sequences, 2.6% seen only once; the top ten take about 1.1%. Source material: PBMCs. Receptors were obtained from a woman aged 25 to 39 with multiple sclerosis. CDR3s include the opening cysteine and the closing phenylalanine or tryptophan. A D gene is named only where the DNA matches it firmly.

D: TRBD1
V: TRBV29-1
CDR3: CSVAGGNDQPQHF

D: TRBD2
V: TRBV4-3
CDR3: CASSPSSGIFNEQFF

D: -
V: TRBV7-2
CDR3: CASSLSSPGTYEQYF

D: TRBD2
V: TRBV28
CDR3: CASSLPLGLAGWDEQFF

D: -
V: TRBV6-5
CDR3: CASRGQTKNIQYF

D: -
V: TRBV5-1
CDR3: CASSSGGTSNTGELFF

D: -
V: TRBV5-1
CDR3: CASSLGPGVSEQYF

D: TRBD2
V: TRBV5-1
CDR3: CASSLASAGGEQFF

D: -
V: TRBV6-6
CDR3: CASSYSPPANEQFF

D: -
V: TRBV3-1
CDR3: CASSRTSRETGHTEAFF

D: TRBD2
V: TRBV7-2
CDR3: CASSLVGGGAGGGSGANVLTF

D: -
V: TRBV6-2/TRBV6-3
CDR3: CASSEGRIYTF

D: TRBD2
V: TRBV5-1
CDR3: CASSPQGLVEAEQYF

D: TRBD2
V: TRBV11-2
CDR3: CASSWEGTSGPESTDTQYF

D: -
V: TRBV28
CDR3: CASSLRGSYGYTF

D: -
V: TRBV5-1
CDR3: CAMFLDRTFTNQPQHF

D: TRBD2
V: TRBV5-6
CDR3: CASSRTSALVF

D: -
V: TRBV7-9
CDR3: CASSSQKSKTNYGYTF

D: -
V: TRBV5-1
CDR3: CASKRIADSYEQYF

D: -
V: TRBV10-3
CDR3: CAISESTENSPLHF

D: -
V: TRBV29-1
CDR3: CSVERAFSEYQETQYF

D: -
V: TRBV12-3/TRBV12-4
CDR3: CASSSSGANVLTF

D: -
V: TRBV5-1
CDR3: CDSSLGCEQYF

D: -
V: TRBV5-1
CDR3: CASSLPSPRQGTTTRDTQYF

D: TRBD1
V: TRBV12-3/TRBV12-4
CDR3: CASSSLQGATDTQYF

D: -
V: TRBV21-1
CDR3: CASSKKSPGQGTYQPQHF

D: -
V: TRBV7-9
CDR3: CASRSGHEQFF

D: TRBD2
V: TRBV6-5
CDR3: CASSYSSGSIYEQYF

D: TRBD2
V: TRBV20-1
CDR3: CSARDLHSGRPDTQYF

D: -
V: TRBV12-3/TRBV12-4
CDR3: CASSFMGLNEQFF

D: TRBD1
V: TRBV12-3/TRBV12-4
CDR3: CASSSGQGAQVTQYF

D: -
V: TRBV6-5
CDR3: CASSYRKGREKLFF

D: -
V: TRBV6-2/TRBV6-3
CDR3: CATHPTRTDTQYF